The text below deals with one T cell receptor beta chain. CCR7-negative CD45RA+ TemRA cells were pooled with CD45RO+ cells for CD8 memory. This record belongs to a study of shared clonotypes between healthy human individuals. The CDR3 sequence is 14 residues long. V was pared by 4 bases and J by 5 bases, with 3 bases of the junction left unmatched. Germline V gene data show CDR1 as SGHRS and CDR2 as YFSETQ. The study ran the assay at deep level. Per the authors' pipeline: ImmunoSEQ output held junction-only sequences without quality scores, so filtering differed. The assay was immunoSEQ multiplex PCR, and TCRdb's table has in-frame clones only and misses some. V, J and clone size reflect that table, while D and trimming were determined from the DNA. The sample includes approximately 350,000 clones, around 96% of them seen just once.

Sample: memory CD8+ T cells sorted from blood. Stated subset: CD45RO+ cells pooled with CCR7-negative TemRA cells. This chain joins TRBV5-1 and TRBJ1-5; 10 bases line up with TRBD1. The TCR sequence derives from a young man in good health. CDR3 nucleotide sequence: TGCGCCAGCAGCCCCGGGACAGGGGATCAGCCCCAGCATTTT. It is translated as CASSPGTGDQPQHF.